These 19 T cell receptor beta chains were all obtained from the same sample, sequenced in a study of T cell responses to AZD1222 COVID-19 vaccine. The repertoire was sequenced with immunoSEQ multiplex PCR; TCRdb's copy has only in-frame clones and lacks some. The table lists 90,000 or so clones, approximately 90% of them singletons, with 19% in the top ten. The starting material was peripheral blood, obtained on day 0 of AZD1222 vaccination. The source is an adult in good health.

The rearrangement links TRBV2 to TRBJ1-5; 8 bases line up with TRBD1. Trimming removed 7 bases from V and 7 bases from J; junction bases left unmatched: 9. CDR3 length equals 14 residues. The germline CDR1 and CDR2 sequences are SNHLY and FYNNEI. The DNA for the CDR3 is TGTGCCAGCAAGCGGACAGGGAGGGGACAGCCCCAGCATTTT. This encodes CASKRTGRGQPQHF.

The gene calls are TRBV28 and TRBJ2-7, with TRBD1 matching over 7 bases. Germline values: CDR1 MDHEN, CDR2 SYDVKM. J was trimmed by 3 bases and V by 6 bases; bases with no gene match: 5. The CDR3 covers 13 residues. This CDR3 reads CASREQGDYEQYF. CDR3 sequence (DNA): TGTGCCAGCAGGGAGCAGGGGGACTACGAGCAGTACTTC. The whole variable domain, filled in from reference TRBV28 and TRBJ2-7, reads DVKVTQSSRYLVKRTGEKVFLECVQDMDHENMFWYRQDPGLGLRLIYFSYDVKMKEKGDIPEGYSVSREKKERFSLILESASTNQTSMYLCASREQGDYEQYFGPGTRLTVT.

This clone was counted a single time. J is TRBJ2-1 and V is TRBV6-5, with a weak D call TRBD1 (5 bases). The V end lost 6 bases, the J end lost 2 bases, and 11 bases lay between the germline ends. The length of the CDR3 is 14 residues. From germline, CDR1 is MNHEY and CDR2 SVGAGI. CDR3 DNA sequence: TGTGCCAGCAGGTTAGGGGCGGCCTACAATGAGCAGTTCTTC. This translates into CASRLGAAYNEQFF.

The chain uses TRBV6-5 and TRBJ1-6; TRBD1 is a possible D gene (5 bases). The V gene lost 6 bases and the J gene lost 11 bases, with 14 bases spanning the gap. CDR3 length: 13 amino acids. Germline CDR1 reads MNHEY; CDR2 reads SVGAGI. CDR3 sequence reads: CASRRDGLTPLHF. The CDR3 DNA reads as TGTGCCAGCAGACGGGACGGATTAACACCCCTCCACTTT.

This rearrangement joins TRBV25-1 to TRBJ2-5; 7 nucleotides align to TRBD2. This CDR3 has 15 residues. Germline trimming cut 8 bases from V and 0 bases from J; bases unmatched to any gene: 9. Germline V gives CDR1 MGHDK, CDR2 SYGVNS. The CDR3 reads CASSLGLGHQETQYF. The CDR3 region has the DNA TGTGCCAGCTCTCTCGGACTAGGCCACCAAGAGACCCAGTACTTC.

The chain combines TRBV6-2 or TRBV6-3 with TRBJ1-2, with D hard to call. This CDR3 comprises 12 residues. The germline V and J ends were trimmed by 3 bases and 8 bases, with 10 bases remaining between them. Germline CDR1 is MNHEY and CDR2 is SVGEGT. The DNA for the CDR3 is TGTGCCAGCAGTTATCTGGCAGACGGCTACACCTTC. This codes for CASSYLADGYTF.

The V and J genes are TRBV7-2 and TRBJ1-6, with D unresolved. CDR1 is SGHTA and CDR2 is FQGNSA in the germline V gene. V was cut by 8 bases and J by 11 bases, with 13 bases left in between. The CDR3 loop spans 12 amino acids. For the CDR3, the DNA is TGTGCCAGCGGAAATAAACCTACACCCCTCCACTTT. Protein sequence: CASGNKPTPLHF.

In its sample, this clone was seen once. The CDR3 DNA sequence: TGCGCCAGCAGTGTGGCAGGGGGCGAAACTGAAGCTTTCTTT. This sequence encodes CASSVAGGETEAFF. The rearrangement uses TRBV10-2 and TRBJ1-1; 8 bases line up with TRBD1. The V segment lost 4 bases and the J segment 5 bases; nucleotides outside the gene matches: 6. This CDR3 comprises 14 residues. Germline lookup yields CDR1 WSHSY and CDR2 SAAADI.

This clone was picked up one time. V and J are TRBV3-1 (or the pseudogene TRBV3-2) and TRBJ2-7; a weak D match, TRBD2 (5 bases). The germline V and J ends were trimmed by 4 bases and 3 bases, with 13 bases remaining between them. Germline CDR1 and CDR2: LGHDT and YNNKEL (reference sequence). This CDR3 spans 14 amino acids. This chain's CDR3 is CASSPRNGNYEQYF. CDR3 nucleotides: TGTGCCAGCAGCCCGAGGAACGGGAACTACGAGCAGTACTTC.

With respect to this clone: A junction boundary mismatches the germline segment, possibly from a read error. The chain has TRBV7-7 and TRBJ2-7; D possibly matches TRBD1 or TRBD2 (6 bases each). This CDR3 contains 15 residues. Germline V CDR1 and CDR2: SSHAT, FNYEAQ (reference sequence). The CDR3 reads CASSLGGGSGYEQYF. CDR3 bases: TGTGCTAGCAGCTTAGGAGGGGGTTCGGGCTACGAGCAGTACTTC.

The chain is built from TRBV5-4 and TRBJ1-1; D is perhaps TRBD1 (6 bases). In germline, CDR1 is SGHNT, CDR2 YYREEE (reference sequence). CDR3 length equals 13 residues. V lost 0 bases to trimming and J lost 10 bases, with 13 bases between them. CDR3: CASSLVGQGLAFF. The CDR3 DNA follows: TGTGCCAGCAGCTTGGTGGGGCAGGGGCTAGCTTTCTTT.

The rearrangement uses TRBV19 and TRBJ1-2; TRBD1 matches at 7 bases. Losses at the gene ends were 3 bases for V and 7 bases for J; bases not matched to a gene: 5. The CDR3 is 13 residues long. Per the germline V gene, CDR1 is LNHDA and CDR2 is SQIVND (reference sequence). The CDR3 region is CASSMGTVSGYTF. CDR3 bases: TGTGCCAGTAGTATGGGGACAGTAAGTGGCTACACCTTC. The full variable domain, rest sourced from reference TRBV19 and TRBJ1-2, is DGGITQSPKYLFRKEGQNVTLSCEQNLNHDAMYWYRQDPGQGLRLIYYSQIVNDFQKGDIAEGYSVSREKKESFPLTVTSAQKNPTAFYLCASSMGTVSGYTFGSGTRLTVV.

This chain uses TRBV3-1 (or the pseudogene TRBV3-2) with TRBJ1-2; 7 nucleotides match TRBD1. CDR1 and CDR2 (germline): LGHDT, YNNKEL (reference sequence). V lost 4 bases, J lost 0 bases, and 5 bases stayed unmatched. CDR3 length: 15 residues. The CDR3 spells CASSRRDRTNYGYTF. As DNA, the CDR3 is TGTGCCAGCAGCCGTCGGGACAGAACTAACTATGGCTACACCTTC.

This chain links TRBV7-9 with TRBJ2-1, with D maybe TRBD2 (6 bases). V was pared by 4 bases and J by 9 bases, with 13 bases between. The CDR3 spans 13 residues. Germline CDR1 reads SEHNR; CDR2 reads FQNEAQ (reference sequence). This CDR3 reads CASSWVNGGEQFF. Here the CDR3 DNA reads TGTGCCAGCAGCTGGGTAAACGGGGGTGAGCAGTTCTTC.

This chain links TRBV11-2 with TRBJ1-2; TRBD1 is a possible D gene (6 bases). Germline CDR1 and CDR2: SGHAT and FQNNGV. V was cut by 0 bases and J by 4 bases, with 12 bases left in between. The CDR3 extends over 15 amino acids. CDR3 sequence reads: CASSLERGGSYGYTF. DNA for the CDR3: TGTGCCAGCAGCTTAGAGAGGGGGGGGAGCTATGGCTACACCTTC.

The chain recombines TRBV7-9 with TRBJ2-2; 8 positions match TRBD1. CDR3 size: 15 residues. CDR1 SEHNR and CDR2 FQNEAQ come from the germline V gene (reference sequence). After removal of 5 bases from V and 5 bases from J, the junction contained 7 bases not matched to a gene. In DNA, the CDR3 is TGTGCCAGCAGCCAAGACAGGGGAAGAACCGGGGAGCTGTTTTTT. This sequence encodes CASSQDRGRTGELFF.

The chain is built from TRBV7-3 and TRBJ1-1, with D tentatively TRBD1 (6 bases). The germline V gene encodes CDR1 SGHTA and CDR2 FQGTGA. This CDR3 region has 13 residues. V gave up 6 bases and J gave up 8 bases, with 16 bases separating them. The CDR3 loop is CASSSGQFVEAFF. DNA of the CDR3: TGTGCCAGCAGTTCCGGACAGTTTGTCGAAGCTTTCTTT.

CDR3 nucleotide sequence: TGTGCCAGCAGCTCGTCATACTCCTACAATGAGCAGTTCTTC. It specifies CASSSSYSYNEQFF. This chain connects TRBV7-2 to TRBJ2-1; D is uncertain. This CDR3 is 14 amino acids long. The germline gives CDR1 SGHTA, CDR2 FQGNSA. V lost 4 bases, J lost 0 bases, and 7 bases lay in between.

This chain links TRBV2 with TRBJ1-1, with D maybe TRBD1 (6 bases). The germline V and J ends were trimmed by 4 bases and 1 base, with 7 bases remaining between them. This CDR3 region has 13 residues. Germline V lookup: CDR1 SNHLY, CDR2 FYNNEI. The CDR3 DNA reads TGTGCCAGCAGTGTACAGGGGAACACTGAAGCTTTCTTT. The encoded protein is CASSVQGNTEAFF.